Following are 8 T cell receptor beta chains from one sample sequenced in a study of vaccination and CD4 T cells after COVID-19. Their antigens remain unidentified. Treatment here: roughly 10-day PBMC culture with coronavirus spike peptide pools or control peptides (ViraFEST assay). CD4+ T cells that came from the unexposed donor were collected before the COVID-19 pandemic (2011-2018). Sequencing of the DNA from cultured CD4+ T cells was carried out with the Oncomine TCR Beta short-read assay. TCRdb re-called the PCR reads through MiXCR, storing one row per CDR3 protein. The table includes 4,800 or so distinct CDR3 sequences, about 28% detected once. Sequenced: CD4+ T cells from blood, cultured in vitro. The receptors stem from a human donor in good health.

This rearrangement joins TRBV7-3 to TRBJ2-3, with D perhaps TRBD1 or TRBD2 (7 bases each). Trimming shortened V by 1 base and J by 5 bases, and 10 bases separated the two germline ends. The CDR3 totals 14 residues. Germline CDR1 SGHTA, CDR2 FQGTGA. CDR3 loop: CASSLSRGGDTQYF. The CDR3 DNA reads TGTGCCAGCAGCTTAAGCAGGGGGGGAGATACGCAGTATTTT.

This clonotype was seen a few times. The chain joins TRBV24-1 to TRBJ2-7; 8 bases match TRBD1. The V gene end was trimmed by 0 bases and the J gene end by 2 bases; junction bases not matched to a gene: 8. The germline gives CDR1 KGHDR, CDR2 SFDVKD. The CDR3 extends over 17 amino acids. The CDR3 DNA follows: TGTGCCACCAGTGATTTGCGATCCAGGGGGCAGACCTACGAGCAGTACTTC. Protein sequence: CATSDLRSRGQTYEQYF.

By proportion, this clonotype is medium-sized. This sequence joins TRBV12-3 or TRBV12-4 and TRBJ1-1, with D hard to call. The CDR3 has 14 residues. The germline V and J ends were trimmed by 3 bases and 0 bases, with 8 bases remaining between them. Written as DNA, the CDR3 is TGTGCCAGCAGTTTGGGCATCATGAACACTGAAGCTTTCTTT. Its protein is CASSLGIMNTEAFF.

The V call is TRBV2, the J call TRBJ2-2, with TRBD1 matching 7 bases. The J segment lost 3 bases and the V segment lost 6 bases, leaving 7 bases of the junction unmatched. Per the germline V gene, CDR1 is SNHLY and CDR2 is FYNNEI. This CDR3 comprises 15 residues. The CDR3 spells CASRAGTAYTGELFF. The CDR3 bases are TGTGCCAGCAGAGCCGGGACAGCTTACACCGGGGAGCTGTTTTTT.

The genes are TRBV19 and TRBJ2-2; the match to TRBD2 covers 11 bases. The V gene's germline CDR1 is LNHDA and CDR2 SQIVND (reference sequence). The trim removed 5 bases at V and 4 bases at J, leaving 9 bases unmatched. The CDR3 has 17 amino acids. The CDR3 nucleotides read TGTGCCAGTAGTGACCCTATAGCGGGGGGGCTCACCGGGGAGCTGTTTTTT. Protein: CASSDPIAGGLTGELFF.

This clonotype has more than one count but fewer than ten. V usage is TRBV6-5 and J usage is TRBJ2-1, with D unresolved. Germline loops: CDR1 MNHEY, CDR2 SVGAGI. Trimming took off 2 bases at V and 4 bases at J, with 12 bases between the two ends. CDR3 length equals 15 residues. The CDR3 loop reads CASSYVGSEYNEQFF. DNA for the CDR3: TGTGCCAGCAGTTACGTGGGGTCGGAATACAATGAGCAGTTCTTC.

The genes are TRBV25-1 and TRBJ1-2; 8 positions agree with TRBD1. V lost 3 bases, J lost 10 bases, and 10 bases stayed unmatched. The CDR3 has 14 residues. Per the germline V gene, CDR1 is MGHDK and CDR2 is SYGVNS. The CDR3 loop reads CASSEEGQVNLYTF. As DNA, the CDR3 is TGTGCCAGCAGTGAGGAGGGACAGGTCAACCTCTACACCTTC.

This clonotype has a handful of counts. The chain uses TRBV28 and TRBJ1-6; D possibly corresponds to TRBD1 (5 bases). Germline V gene data show CDR1 as MDHEN and CDR2 as SYDVKM. The CDR3 extends over 15 amino acids. The ends were cut back, 2 bases at V and 7 bases at J, with 12 bases in the middle. The CDR3 nucleotides are TGTGCCAGCAGTTTAGCTGGAGGGGCGAATTCACCCCTCCACTTT. This gives the protein CASSLAGGANSPLHF.